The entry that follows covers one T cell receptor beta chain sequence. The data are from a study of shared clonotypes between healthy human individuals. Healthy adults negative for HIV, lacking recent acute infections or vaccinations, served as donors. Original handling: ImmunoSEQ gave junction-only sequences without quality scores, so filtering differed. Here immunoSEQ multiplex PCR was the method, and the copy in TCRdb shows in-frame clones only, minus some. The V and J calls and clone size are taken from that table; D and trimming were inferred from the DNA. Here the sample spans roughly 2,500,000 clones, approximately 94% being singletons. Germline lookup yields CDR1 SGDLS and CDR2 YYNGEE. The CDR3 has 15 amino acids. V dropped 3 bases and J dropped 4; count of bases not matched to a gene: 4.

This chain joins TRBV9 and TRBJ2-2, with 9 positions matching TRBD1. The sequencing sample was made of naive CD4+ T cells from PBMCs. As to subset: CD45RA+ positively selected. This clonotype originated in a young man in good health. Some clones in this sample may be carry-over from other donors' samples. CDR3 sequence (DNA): TGTGCCAGCAGCGATTACAGGGGGCCCACCGGGGAGCTGTTTTTT. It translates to CASSDYRGPTGELFF.